This T cell receptor (beta chain) came from a study of Tregs in tolerant kidney transplant recipients. The CDR3 loop spans 16 amino acids. Trimming stripped 2 bases from V and 3 bases from J, with 16 bases between. CDR1 ENHRY and CDR2 SYGVKD come from the germline V gene. Libraries were prepared by immunoSEQ multiplex PCR; TCRdb keeps only in-frame clonotypes and omits some of them. The sample contains around 78,000 clones, approximately 90% of which appear only once. The specimen was Tregs from blood, collected before the transplant. This TCR came from a human donor who received a combined kidney and bone marrow transplant. This sequence joins TRBV10-3 and TRBJ1-2; possibly TRBD1 for D (6 bases). CDR3: CAISEGFWTEDYGYTF. The CDR3 DNA reads as TGTGCCATCAGTGAGGGCTTCTGGACAGAAGACTATGGCTACACCTTC.